This entry lists 2 T cell receptor beta chains sequenced from one sample in a study of T cell repertoires in cytomegalovirus infection. One entry per CDR3 protein results from TCRdb running MiXCR on the reads. Among some 280,000 distinct CDR3 sequences, approximately 15% were seen once, and the ten largest hold 8.5% to 9%. Sequenced material: PBMCs. These receptor sequences come from a human donor in good health (CMV status not recorded). Some clones in this sample may be carry-over from other donors' samples.

In its sample, this clonotype was seen a few times. The rearrangement joins TRBV20-1 to TRBJ2-1; D might be TRBD2 (6 bases). In germline, CDR1 is DFQATT, CDR2 SNEGSKA (reference sequence). V dropped 0 bases and J dropped 0 bases, with 12 bases sitting between them. The CDR3 sequence is 16 residues long. In DNA form, the CDR3 reads TGCAGTGCTAGAGATATAGCGGCAAACTCCTACAATGAGCAGTTCTTC. This codes for CSARDIAANSYNEQFF.

The chain joins TRBV14 to TRBJ2-7; D unclear. CDR3 length: 13 amino acids. Germline V gene data show CDR1 as SGHDN and CDR2 as FVKESK. The V and J ends lost 5 bases and 4 bases respectively, with 12 bases between them. CDR3 protein: CASSSTWTYEQYF. CDR3 bases: TGTGCCAGCAGCTCCACTTGGACGTACGAGCAGTACTTC.